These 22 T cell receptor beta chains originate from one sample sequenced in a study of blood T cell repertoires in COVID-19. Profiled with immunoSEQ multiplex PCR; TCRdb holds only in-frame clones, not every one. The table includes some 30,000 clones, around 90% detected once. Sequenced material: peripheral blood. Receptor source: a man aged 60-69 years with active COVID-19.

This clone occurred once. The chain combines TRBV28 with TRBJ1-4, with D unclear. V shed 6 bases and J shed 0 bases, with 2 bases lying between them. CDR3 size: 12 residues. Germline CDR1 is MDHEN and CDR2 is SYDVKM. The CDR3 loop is CASSTTNEKLFF. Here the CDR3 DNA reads TGTGCCAGCAGCACAACTAATGAAAAACTGTTTTTT.

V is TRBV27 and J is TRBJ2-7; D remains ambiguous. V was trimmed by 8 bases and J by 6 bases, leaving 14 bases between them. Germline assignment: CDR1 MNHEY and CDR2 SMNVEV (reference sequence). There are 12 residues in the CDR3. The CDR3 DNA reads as TGTGCCAGCTTCAGTTCGTCTCTCGAGCAGTACTTC. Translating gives CASFSSSLEQYF.

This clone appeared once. CDR3 loop: CASSPTRGNYGYTF. The CDR3 DNA reads as TGTGCCAGCAGCCCTACTAGGGGGAACTATGGCTACACCTTC. The J gene is TRBJ1-2, the V gene TRBV7-8; possibly TRBD1 for D (6 bases). CDR1 and CDR2 (germline): SGHVS, FQNEAQ. V was pared by 5 bases and J by 2 bases, with 12 bases between. The length of the CDR3 is 14 residues.

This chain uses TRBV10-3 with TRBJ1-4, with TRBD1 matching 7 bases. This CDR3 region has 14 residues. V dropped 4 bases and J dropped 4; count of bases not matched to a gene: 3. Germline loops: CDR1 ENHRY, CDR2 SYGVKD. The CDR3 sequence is CAISGGQSNEKLFF. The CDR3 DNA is TGTGCCATCAGTGGGGGACAGAGTAATGAAAAACTGTTTTTT.

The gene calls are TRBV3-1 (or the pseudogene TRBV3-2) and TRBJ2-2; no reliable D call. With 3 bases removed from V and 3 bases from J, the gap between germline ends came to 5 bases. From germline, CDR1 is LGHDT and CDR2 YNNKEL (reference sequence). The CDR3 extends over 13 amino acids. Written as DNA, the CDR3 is TGTGCCAGCAGCCATTATTACACCGGGGAGCTGTTTTTT. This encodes CASSHYYTGELFF.

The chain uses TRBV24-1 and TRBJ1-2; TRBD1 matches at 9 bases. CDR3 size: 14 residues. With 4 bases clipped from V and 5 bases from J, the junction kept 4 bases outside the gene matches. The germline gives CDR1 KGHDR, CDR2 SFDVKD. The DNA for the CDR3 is TGTGCCACCAGTGACCGGGACAGGGTGTATGGCTACACCTTC. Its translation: CATSDRDRVYGYTF.

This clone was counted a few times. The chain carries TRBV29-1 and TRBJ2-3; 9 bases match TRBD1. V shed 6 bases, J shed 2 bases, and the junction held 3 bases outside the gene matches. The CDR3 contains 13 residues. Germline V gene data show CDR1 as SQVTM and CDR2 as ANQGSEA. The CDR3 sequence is CSVGQGNTDTQYF. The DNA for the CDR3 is TGCAGCGTGGGACAGGGAAACACAGATACGCAGTATTTT.

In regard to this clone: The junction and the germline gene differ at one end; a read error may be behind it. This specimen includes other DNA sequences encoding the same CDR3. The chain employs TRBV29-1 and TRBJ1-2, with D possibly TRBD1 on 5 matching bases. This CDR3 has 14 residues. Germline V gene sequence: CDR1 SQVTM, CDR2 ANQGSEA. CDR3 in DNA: TGCAGCGTTGACCCATACGACGGACATTATGGCTACACCTTT. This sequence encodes CSVDPYDGHYGYTF.

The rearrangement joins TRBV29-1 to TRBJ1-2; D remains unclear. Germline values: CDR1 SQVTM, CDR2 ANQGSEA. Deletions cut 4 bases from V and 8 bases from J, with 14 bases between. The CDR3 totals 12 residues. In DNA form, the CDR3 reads TGCAGCGTTGTGGAGGCTACCCTAGGCTACACCTTC. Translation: CSVVEATLGYTF.

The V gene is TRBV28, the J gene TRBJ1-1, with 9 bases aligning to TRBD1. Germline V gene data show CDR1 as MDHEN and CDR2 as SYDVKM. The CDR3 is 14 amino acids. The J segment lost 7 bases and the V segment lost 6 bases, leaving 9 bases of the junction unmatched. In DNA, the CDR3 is TGTGCCAGCAGGCAACAGGGGGCTGCGGTTGAAGCTTTCTTT. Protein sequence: CASRQQGAAVEAFF.

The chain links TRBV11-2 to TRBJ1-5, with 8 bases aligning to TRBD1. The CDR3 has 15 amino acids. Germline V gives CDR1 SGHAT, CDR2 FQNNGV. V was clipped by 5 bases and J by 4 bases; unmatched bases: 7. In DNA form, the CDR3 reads TGTGCCAGCAGCATTTCCGGACAGGGAAATCAGCCCCAGCATTTT. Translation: CASSISGQGNQPQHF.

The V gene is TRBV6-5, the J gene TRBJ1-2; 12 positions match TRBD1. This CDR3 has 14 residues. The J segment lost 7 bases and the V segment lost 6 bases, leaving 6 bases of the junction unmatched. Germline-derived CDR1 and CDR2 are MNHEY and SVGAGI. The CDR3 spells CASSGTGGVGGYTF. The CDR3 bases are TGTGCCAGCAGCGGGACAGGGGGCGTCGGTGGCTACACCTTC.

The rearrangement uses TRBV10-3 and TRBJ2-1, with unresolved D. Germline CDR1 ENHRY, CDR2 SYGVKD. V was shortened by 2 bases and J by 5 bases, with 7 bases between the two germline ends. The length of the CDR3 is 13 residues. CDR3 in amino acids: CAISEGQDNEQFF. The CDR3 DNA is TGTGCCATCAGTGAGGGGCAGGACAATGAGCAGTTCTTC.

Here the CDR3 reads CSALAGGWDTQYF. The CDR3 coding sequence is TGCAGCGCCCTAGCGGGGGGTTGGGATACGCAGTATTTT. This rearrangement joins TRBV29-1 to TRBJ2-3, with TRBD2 matching over 11 bases. The CDR3 covers 13 residues. Germline trimming cut 7 bases from V and 6 bases from J; bases unmatched to any gene: 6. CDR1 and CDR2 (germline): SQVTM, ANQGSEA.

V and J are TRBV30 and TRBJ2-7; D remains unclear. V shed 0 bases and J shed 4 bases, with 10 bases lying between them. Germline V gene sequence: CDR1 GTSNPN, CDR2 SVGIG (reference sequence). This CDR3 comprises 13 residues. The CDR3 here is CAWSVLNGYEQYF. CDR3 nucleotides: TGTGCCTGGAGTGTCCTGAACGGGTACGAGCAGTACTTC.

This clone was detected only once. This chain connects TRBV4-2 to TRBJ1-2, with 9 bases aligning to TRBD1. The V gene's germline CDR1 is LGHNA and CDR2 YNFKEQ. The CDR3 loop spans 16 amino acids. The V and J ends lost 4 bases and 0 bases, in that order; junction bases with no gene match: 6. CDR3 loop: CASSRQGGYSNYGYTF. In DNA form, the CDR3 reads TGTGCCAGCAGCCGACAGGGGGGGTATTCTAACTATGGCTACACCTTC.

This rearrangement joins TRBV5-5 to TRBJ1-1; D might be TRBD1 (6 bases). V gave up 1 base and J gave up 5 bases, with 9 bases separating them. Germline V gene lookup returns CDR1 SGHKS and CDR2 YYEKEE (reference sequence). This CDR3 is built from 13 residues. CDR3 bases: TGTGCCAGCAGCTTGCCCAGGGGAACTGAAGCTTTCTTT. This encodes CASSLPRGTEAFF.

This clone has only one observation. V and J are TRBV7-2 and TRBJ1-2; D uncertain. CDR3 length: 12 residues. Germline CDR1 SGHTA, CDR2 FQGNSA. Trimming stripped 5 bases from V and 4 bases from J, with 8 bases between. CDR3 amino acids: CASSPGFYGYTF. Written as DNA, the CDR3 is TGTGCCAGCAGCCCGGGATTCTATGGCTACACCTTC.

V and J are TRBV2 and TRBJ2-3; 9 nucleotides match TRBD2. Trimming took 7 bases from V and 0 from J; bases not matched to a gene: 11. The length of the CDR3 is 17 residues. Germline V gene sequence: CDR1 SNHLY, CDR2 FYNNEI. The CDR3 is CASIPAGGLISTDTQYF. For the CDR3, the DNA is TGTGCCAGCATCCCGGCGGGGGGGCTAATTAGCACAGATACGCAGTATTTT.

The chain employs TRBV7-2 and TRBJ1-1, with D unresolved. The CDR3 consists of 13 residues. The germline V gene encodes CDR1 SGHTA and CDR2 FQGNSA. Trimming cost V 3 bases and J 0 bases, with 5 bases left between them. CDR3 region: CASSFNMNTEAFF. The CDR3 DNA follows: TGTGCCAGCAGCTTCAACATGAACACTGAAGCTTTCTTT.

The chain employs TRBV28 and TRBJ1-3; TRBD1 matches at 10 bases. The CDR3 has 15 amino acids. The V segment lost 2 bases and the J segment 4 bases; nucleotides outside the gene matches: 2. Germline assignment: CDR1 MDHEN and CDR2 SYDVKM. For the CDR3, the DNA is TGTGCCAGCAGTTTAGGGACAGGGGCCGGAAACACCATATATTTT. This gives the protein CASSLGTGAGNTIYF.

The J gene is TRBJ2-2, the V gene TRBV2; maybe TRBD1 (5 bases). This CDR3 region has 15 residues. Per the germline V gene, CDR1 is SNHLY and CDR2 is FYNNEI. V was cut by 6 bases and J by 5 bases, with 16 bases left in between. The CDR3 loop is CASRGWAGKTGELFF. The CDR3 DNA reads TGTGCCAGCAGGGGGTGGGCAGGGAAAACCGGGGAGCTGTTTTTT. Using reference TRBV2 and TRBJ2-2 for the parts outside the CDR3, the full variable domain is EPEVTQTPSHQVTQMGQEVILRCVPISNHLYFYWYRQILGQKVEFLVSFYNNEISEKSEIFDDQFSVERPDGSNFTLKIRSTKLEDSAMYFCASRGWAGKTGELFFGEGSRLTVL.